Presented here are 13 T cell receptor beta chains from one specimen sequenced in a study of blood T cell repertoires in COVID-19. Assay used: immunoSEQ multiplex PCR; TCRdb lists only in-frame clones, some missing. This table has over 85,000 clones, 87% appearing once. Sequenced: peripheral blood. The receptors stem from a human donor with acute or convalescent COVID-19. The donor label of this sample is uncertain.

The chain joins TRBV28 to TRBJ1-5; perhaps TRBD1 as D (6 bases). The germline V and J ends were trimmed by 5 bases and 11 bases, with 13 bases remaining between them. The length of the CDR3 is 12 residues. CDR1 is MDHEN and CDR2 is SYDVKM in the germline V gene. The CDR3 region has the DNA TGTGCCAGCAGTCCTACAGGGAGGGCCCAGCATTTT. Its translation: CASSPTGRAQHF.

This clone was found once. The rearrangement joins TRBV2 to TRBJ2-1, with a possible D match to TRBD1 (5 bases). CDR1 and CDR2 from the germline V gene are SNHLY and FYNNEI. CDR3 length: 13 residues. The germline V and J ends were trimmed by 8 bases and 7 bases, with 15 bases remaining between them. DNA of the CDR3: TGTGCCAGCGTTCTGACTTCAGGGAATGAGCAGTTCTTC. Translation: CASVLTSGNEQFF. The variable domain in full, with the rest retrieved from reference TRBV2 and TRBJ2-1, is EPEVTQTPSHQVTQMGQEVILRCVPISNHLYFYWYRQILGQKVEFLVSFYNNEISEKSEIFDDQFSVERPDGSNFTLKIRSTKLEDSAMYFCASVLTSGNEQFFGPGTRLTVL.

In regard to this clone: A clone one base away is much larger, so this may be a read error. The V gene is TRBV11-2, the J gene TRBJ1-2; 7 bases align to TRBD1. The CDR3 is made up of 13 amino acids. V lost 3 bases, J lost 5 bases, and 3 bases stayed unmatched. Germline values: CDR1 SGHAT, CDR2 FQNNGV. The chain's CDR3 is CASSFTGEYGYTF. The CDR3 region has the DNA TGTGCCAGCAGCTTCACAGGGGAATATGGCTACACCTTC.

The chain combines TRBV6-2 or TRBV6-3 with TRBJ2-2; 8 nucleotides line up with TRBD2. Germline V gene data show CDR1 as MNHEY and CDR2 as SVGEGT. CDR3 length: 19 amino acids. After removal of 4 bases from V and 4 bases from J, the junction contained 17 bases not matched to a gene. In DNA, the CDR3 is TGTGCCAGCAGTTGGGGGATGCGGCGGGGGGCCCGGGGCACCGGGGAGCTGTTTTTT. It codes for CASSWGMRRGARGTGELFF.

This rearrangement joins TRBV6-5 to TRBJ1-3; 8 nucleotides line up with TRBD1. V lost 6 bases, J lost 7 bases, and 11 bases stayed unmatched. The CDR3 runs to 15 residues. Germline CDR1 and CDR2: MNHEY and SVGAGI. In DNA form, the CDR3 reads TGTGCCAGCAGAACCGGGACAGGTTTAGGGAACACCATATATTTT. It yields the protein CASRTGTGLGNTIYF.

The chain combines TRBV6-5 with TRBJ1-1; possible D gene TRBD1, 6 bases. Trimming left V 6 bases short and J 4 bases short, with 15 bases between. CDR3 length: 14 amino acids. Germline V gene sequence: CDR1 MNHEY, CDR2 SVGAGI. The chain's CDR3 is CASRASTGFTEAFF. As DNA, the CDR3 is TGTGCCAGCAGGGCTAGCACAGGGTTCACTGAAGCTTTCTTT.

J is TRBJ2-7 and V is TRBV5-1; 8 nucleotides agree with TRBD1. The V segment lost 1 base and the J segment 4 bases; nucleotides outside the gene matches: 7. CDR1 is SGHRS and CDR2 is YFSETQ in the germline V gene. This CDR3 contains 15 residues. The CDR3 here is CASSLLPGGEYEQYF. CDR3 DNA: TGCGCCAGCAGCTTGCTGCCAGGGGGCGAATACGAGCAGTACTTC.

CDR3: CASSLSLNSGANVLTF. In DNA, the CDR3 is TGTGCCAGCAGCTTGAGTCTTAACTCTGGGGCCAACGTCCTGACTTTC. The chain combines TRBV11-2 with TRBJ2-6; D unresolved. Trimming stripped 3 bases from V and 0 bases from J, with 9 bases between. The length of the CDR3 is 16 residues. Germline V gene lookup returns CDR1 SGHAT and CDR2 FQNNGV.

The chain has TRBV30 and TRBJ2-1, with a weak D call TRBD2 (6 bases). Trimming took off 1 base at V and 2 bases at J, with 12 bases between the two ends. The CDR3 has 15 residues. CDR1 is GTSNPN and CDR2 is SVGIG in the germline V gene (reference sequence). The CDR3 loop reads CAWSGAGAPYNEQFF. The CDR3 DNA is TGTGCCTGGAGTGGAGCGGGCGCACCCTACAATGAGCAGTTCTTC.

V usage is TRBV25-1 and J usage is TRBJ2-5; D ambiguous. CDR3 length equals 13 residues. The germline V gene encodes CDR1 MGHDK and CDR2 SYGVNS. V was trimmed by 3 bases and J by 3 bases, leaving 8 bases between them. The CDR3 is CASSDSSKETQYF. CDR3 DNA: TGTGCCAGCAGTGACTCCAGTAAAGAGACCCAGTACTTC.

The J gene is TRBJ1-2, the V gene TRBV28, with D tentatively TRBD1 (6 bases). Trimming removed 5 bases from V and 7 bases from J, with 17 bases in between. Germline-derived CDR1 and CDR2 are MDHEN and SYDVKM. CDR3 size: 14 residues. CDR3 sequence: CASSTGQLDVGYTF. The CDR3 region has the DNA TGTGCCAGCAGTACAGGACAGCTCGACGTTGGCTACACCTTC.

The chain carries TRBV10-2 and TRBJ1-2; possible D gene TRBD1, 5 bases. The V end was cut by 4 bases, the J end by 0 bases, with 12 bases between. This CDR3 has 15 residues. The germline gives CDR1 WSHSY, CDR2 SAAADI. In DNA, the CDR3 is TGCGCCAGCAGTGTCAGGGTACAGGCTAACTATGGCTACACCTTC. This codes for CASSVRVQANYGYTF.

The chain is built from TRBV5-4 and TRBJ2-3; 9 nucleotides line up with TRBD2. Looked up from germline, CDR1 is SGHNT and CDR2 is YYREEE (reference sequence). This CDR3 comprises 16 residues. Germline trimming cut 0 bases from V and 6 bases from J; bases unmatched to any gene: 8. As DNA, the CDR3 is TGTGCCAGCAGCTTGGTATCTTTGCGGGGGGGGGATACGCAGTATTTT. Amino acid sequence: CASSLVSLRGGDTQYF.